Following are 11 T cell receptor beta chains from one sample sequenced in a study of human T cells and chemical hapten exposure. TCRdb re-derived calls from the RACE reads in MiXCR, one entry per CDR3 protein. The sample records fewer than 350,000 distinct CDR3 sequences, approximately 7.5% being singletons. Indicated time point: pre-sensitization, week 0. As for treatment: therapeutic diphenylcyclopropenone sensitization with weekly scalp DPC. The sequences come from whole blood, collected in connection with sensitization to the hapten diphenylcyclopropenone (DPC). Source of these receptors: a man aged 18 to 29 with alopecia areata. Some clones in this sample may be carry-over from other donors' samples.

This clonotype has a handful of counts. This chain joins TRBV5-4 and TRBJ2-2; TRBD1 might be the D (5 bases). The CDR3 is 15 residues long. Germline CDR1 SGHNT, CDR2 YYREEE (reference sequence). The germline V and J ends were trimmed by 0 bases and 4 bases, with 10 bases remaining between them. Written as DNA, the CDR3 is TGTGCCAGCAGCTTGGACGACAGAGGCACCGGGGAGCTGTTTTTT. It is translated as CASSLDDRGTGELFF.

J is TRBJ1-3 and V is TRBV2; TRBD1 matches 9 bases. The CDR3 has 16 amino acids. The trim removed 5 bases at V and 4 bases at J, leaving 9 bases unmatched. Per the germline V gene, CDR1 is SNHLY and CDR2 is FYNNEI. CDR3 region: CASSKRTGVGGNTIYF. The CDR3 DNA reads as TGTGCCAGCAGTAAACGGACAGGGGTCGGCGGAAACACCATATATTTT.

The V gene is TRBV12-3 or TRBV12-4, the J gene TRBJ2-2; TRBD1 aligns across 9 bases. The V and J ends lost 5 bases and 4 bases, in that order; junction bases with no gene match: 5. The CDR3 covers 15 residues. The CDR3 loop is CASSNRGLVTGELFF. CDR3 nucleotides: TGTGCCAGCAGTAACAGGGGGCTGGTCACCGGGGAGCTGTTTTTT.

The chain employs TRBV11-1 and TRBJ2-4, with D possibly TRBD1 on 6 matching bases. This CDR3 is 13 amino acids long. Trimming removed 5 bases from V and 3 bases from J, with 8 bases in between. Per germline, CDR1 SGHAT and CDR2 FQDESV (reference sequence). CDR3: CASSPGVKNIQYF. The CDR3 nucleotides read TGTGCCAGCAGCCCAGGGGTCAAAAACATTCAGTACTTC.

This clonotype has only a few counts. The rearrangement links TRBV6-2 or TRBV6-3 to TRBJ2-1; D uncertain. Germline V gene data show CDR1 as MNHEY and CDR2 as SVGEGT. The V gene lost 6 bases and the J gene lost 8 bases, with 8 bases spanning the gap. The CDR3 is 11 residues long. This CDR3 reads CASSPYDEQFF. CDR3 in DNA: TGTGCCAGCAGCCCCTATGATGAGCAGTTCTTC.

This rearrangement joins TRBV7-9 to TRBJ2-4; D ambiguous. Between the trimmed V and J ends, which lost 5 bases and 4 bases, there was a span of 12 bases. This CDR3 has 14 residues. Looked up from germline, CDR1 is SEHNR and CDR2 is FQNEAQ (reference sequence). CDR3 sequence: CASSPFDFKNIQYF. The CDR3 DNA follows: TGTGCCAGCAGCCCTTTTGATTTTAAAAACATTCAGTACTTC.

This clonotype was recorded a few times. The CDR3 coding sequence is TGCGCCAGCAGCTTACAGAGCGAGAACACCGGGGAGCTGTTTTTT. Encoded protein: CASSLQSENTGELFF. The rearrangement links TRBV5-1 to TRBJ2-2; D not certain. The CDR3 consists of 15 residues. Germline V gene lookup returns CDR1 SGHRS and CDR2 YFSETQ. Trimming shortened V by 2 bases and J by 1 base, and 9 bases separated the two germline ends.

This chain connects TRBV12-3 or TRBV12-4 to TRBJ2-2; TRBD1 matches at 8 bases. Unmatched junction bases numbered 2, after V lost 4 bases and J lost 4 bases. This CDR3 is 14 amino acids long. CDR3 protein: CASSYRGSTGELFF. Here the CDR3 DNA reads TGTGCCAGCAGTTACAGGGGGAGCACCGGGGAGCTGTTTTTT.

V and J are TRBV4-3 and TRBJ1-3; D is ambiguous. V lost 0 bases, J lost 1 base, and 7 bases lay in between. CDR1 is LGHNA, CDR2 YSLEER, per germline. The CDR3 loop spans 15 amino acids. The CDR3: CASSQDGISGNTIYF. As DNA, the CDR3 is TGCGCCAGCAGCCAAGACGGGATATCTGGAAACACCATATATTTT.

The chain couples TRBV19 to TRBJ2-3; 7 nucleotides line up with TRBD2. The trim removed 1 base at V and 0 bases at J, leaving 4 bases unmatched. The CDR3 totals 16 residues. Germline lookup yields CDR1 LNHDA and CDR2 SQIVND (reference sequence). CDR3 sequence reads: CASSIGASGSTDTQYF. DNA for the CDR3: TGTGCCAGTAGTATAGGCGCTAGCGGTAGCACAGATACGCAGTATTTT. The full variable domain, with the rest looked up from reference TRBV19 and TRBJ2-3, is DGGITQSPKYLFRKEGQNVTLSCEQNLNHDAMYWYRQDPGQGLRLIYYSQIVNDFQKGDIAEGYSVSREKKESFPLTVTSAQKNPTAFYLCASSIGASGSTDTQYFGPGTRLTVL.

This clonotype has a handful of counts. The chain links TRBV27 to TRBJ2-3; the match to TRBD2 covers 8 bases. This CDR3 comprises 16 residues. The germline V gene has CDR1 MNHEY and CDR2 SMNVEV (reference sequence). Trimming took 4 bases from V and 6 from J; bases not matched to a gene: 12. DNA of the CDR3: TGTGCCAGCAGTTCTCTGGCTCGGGGGGGATTGGATACGCAGTATTTT. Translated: CASSSLARGGLDTQYF.